A selection of T cell receptor beta chains follows, all from one sample in a study of CD8+ T cells in alopecia areata. TCRdb keeps only in-frame clones here, not all; method: immunoSEQ multiplex PCR. The sample has more than 90,000 clones, roughly 66% seen once. The specimen was CD4+ T cells sorted from blood. These receptors originate from a human donor in good health. The CDR3 runs from the conserved cysteine through the conserved F or W. The D gene is left open where the match is weak. The size field is filled for only some rows; it gives once, few, many or a size class.

j_gene | d_gene | abundance | v_gene | CDR3nt | CDR3aa
TRBJ1-2 | - | - | TRBV25-1 | TGTGCCAGCAGCCAGACCGCAGGGAACGGCTACACCTTC | CASSQTAGNGYTF
TRBJ1-4 | - | - | TRBV2 | TGTGCCAGCACTCCTGGTGGGGCAGGGCCACATGAAAAACTGTTTTTT | CASTPGGAGPHEKLFF
TRBJ2-1 | TRBD1 | once | TRBV5-1 | TGCGCCAGCAGCTGGGACAGGGTCTCCTACAATGAGCAGTTCTTC | CASSWDRVSYNEQFF
TRBJ1-2 | - | - | TRBV30 | TGTGCCTGGAGTCCCACCGGTGGCTACACCTTC | CAWSPTGGYTF
TRBJ1-2 | - | - | TRBV27 | TGTGCCAGCAGTTTACGGGTTGGGGGCCCCTATGGCTACACCTTC | CASSLRVGGPYGYTF
TRBJ1-1 | - | - | TRBV10-3 | TGTGCCATCAGTGAGTCGGGCCTGGGGAACACTGAAGCTTTCTTT | CAISESGLGNTEAFF
TRBJ2-7 | TRBD2 | - | TRBV30 | TGTGCCTGGAGCGCCCTAGCGGGGACCTACGAGCAGTACTTC | CAWSALAGTYEQYF
TRBJ1-5 | TRBD1 | - | TRBV7-9 | TGTGCCAGCAGCTCGGGGGGACAGGGCAATCAGCCCCAGCATTTT | CASSSGGQGNQPQHF
TRBJ2-7 | TRBD1 | few | TRBV29-1 | TGCAGCGTTGGGGACAGGCCCTCCTACGAGCAGTACTTC | CSVGDRPSYEQYF
TRBJ1-5 | TRBD1 | - | TRBV6-5 | TGTGCCAGCAGCCCGGACAGGGCCAGCAATCAGCCCCAGCATTTT | CASSPDRASNQPQHF
TRBJ2-2 | TRBD1 | - | TRBV11-2 | TGTGCCAGCAGACAGGGGTACAACACCGGGGAGCTGTTTTTT | CASRQGYNTGELFF
TRBJ2-3 | - | - | TRBV5-1 | TGCGCCAGCAGCTCAGGAAGCACAGATACGCAGTATTTT | CASSSGSTDTQYF
TRBJ1-2 | TRBD1 | - | TRBV4-1 | TGCGCCAGCAGCCCCCAGGGACAGGCGATTGGCTACACCTTC | CASSPQGQAIGYTF
TRBJ1-1 | - | - | TRBV5-1 | TGCGCCAGCAGCTCGGGGGACACTGAAGCTTTCTTT | CASSSGDTEAFF
TRBJ2-7 | - | few | TRBV2 | TGTGCCAGCAGTGATAGGAGCGGCTTGTACTTC | CASSDRSGLYF
TRBJ2-7 | - | - | TRBV6-1 | TGTGCCACCCTGGGGCAGGGTGGCTACGAGCAGTACTTC | CATLGQGGYEQYF
TRBJ1-2 | - | - | TRBV20-1 | TGCAGTGCTTTTAACTATGGCTACACCTTC | CSAFNYGYTF
TRBJ2-7 | TRBD1 | few | TRBV29-1 | TGCAGCGTTGTCCGGGACAGCTCCTACGAGCAGTACTTC | CSVVRDSSYEQYF
TRBJ1-2 | - | once | TRBV4-1 | TGCGCCAGCAGCCAATGGTTTAACCCCCGATCTTATGGCTACACCTTC | CASSQWFNPRSYGYTF
TRBJ2-3 | - | few | TRBV11-2 | TGTGCCAGCAGCCCGGGACTTAGCACAGATACGCAGTATTTT | CASSPGLSTDTQYF
TRBJ2-7 | TRBD1 | - | TRBV6-1 | TGTGCCAGCAGCGAAATTCCCGGGACAGGGGCCTACGAGCAGTACTTC | CASSEIPGTGAYEQYF
TRBJ1-4 | - | - | TRBV4-2 | TGTGCCAGCAGTAGTGGTGCTAATGAAAAACTGTTTTTT | CASSSGANEKLFF
TRBJ2-5 | - | few | TRBV6-5 | TGTGCCAGCAGTCCCTCAGAAGAGACCCAGTACTTC | CASSPSEETQYF
TRBJ2-1 | - | - | TRBV7-9 | TGTGCCAGCAGCTCTTTGGCGGGGGCCCGCTACAATGAGCAGTTCTTC | CASSSLAGARYNEQFF
TRBJ2-1 | TRBD2 | few | TRBV27 | TGTGCCAGCAGTATAATAGCGGGGGAAAACAATGAGCAGTTCTTC | CASSIIAGENNEQFF
TRBJ2-5 | - | once | TRBV7-6 | TGTGCCAGCAGCCCCCGGGGTCCGGAGACCCAGTACTTC | CASSPRGPETQYF
TRBJ2-3 | - | - | TRBV29-1 | TGCAGCGTTGGCACCCGCGCGGCTACGCAGTATTTT | CSVGTRAATQYF
TRBJ2-6 | - | few | TRBV5-1 | TGCGCCAGCAGCTTTTTTCCCTCTGGGGCCAACGTCCTGACTTTC | CASSFFPSGANVLTF
TRBJ2-3 | TRBD1 | few | TRBV2 | TGTGCCAGCAGCCTCCGGGACAGGGGTATGACAGATACGCAGTATTTT | CASSLRDRGMTDTQYF
TRBJ2-3 | TRBD2 | - | TRBV29-1 | TGCAGCGTTGGGGTAGCGGGGGGAATTACAGATACGCAGTATTTT | CSVGVAGGITDTQYF
TRBJ1-2 | - | few | TRBV6-5 | TGTGCCAGCAGCCGCGGACTCAACTATGGCTACACCTTC | CASSRGLNYGYTF
TRBJ1-4 | TRBD1 | - | TRBV5-1 | TGCGCCAGCAGCTTGGGCCCGCAGGGGGCGAATGAAAAACTGTTTTTT | CASSLGPQGANEKLFF
TRBJ2-7 | - | - | TRBV10-3 | TGTGCCATCAGTGAGCCACCGCAGGGGGGCGAGCAGTACTTC | CAISEPPQGGEQYF
TRBJ2-1 | TRBD2 | - | TRBV5-4 | TGTGCCAGCAGCCCGTTCGGGGTAGCGGGGGGGCCCATTGAGCAGTTCTTC | CASSPFGVAGGPIEQFF
TRBJ2-3 | - | - | TRBV5-4 | TGTGCCAGCAGCCGGGAAGTAGGGAGCACAGATACGCAGTATTTT | CASSREVGSTDTQYF
TRBJ1-2 | - | - | TRBV7-9 | TGTGCCAGCAGCTTACTAGGGCCGCGGGGCTACACCTTC | CASSLLGPRGYTF
TRBJ2-7 | TRBD1 | - | TRBV2 | TGTGCCAGCAGTGACGAGGTACAGGGGAACAACGAGCAGTACTTC | CASSDEVQGNNEQYF